The next 23 T cell receptor beta chains were all read from a single sample in a study of T cell responses to AZD1222 COVID-19 vaccine. Using immunoSEQ multiplex PCR, the repertoire was profiled, and TCRdb retains in-frame clones only, with some absent. The table records around 130,000 clones, just under 95% of them present only once. Sequenced material: peripheral blood, taken on day 0 of AZD1222 vaccination. The receptors shown here come from an adult in good health.

This clone was detected once. The CDR3: CASSDLLYEQYF. The CDR3 coding sequence is TGTGCCAGCAGCGACCTTTTATACGAGCAGTACTTC. This chain joins TRBV7-9 and TRBJ2-7; D gene uncertain. The V gene lost 5 bases and the J gene lost 4 bases, with 9 bases spanning the gap. Germline values: CDR1 SEHNR, CDR2 FQNEAQ (reference sequence). This CDR3 region has 12 residues.

The chain uses TRBV14 and TRBJ1-2; D remains ambiguous. Trimming removed 4 bases at V and 3 bases at J, with 21 bases between. CDR1 and CDR2 (germline): SGHDN, FVKESK. The CDR3 is 17 residues long. The CDR3 DNA sequence: TGTGCCAGCAGCCTACTTCCGGGCGCCTCTAGGGACTATGGCTACACCTTC. It translates to CASSLLPGASRDYGYTF.

The chain joins TRBV28 to TRBJ1-3; 8 bases line up with TRBD1. V lost 7 bases, J lost 0 bases, and 2 bases stayed unmatched. Per germline, CDR1 MDHEN and CDR2 SYDVKM. This CDR3 has 14 residues. The CDR3 here is CASTTGGSGNTIYF. As DNA, the CDR3 is TGTGCCAGCACCACAGGGGGCTCTGGAAACACCATATATTTT.

The rearrangement uses TRBV12-5 and TRBJ2-5, with 16 bases lining up with TRBD2. CDR3 length: 17 residues. Germline V gene data show CDR1 as LGHNT and CDR2 as FRNRAP. J lost 5 bases, V lost 7 bases, and 10 bases had no gene match. CDR3 in DNA: TGTGCTAGTGCCCCCGGGACTAGCGGGAGGGGTCAGGAGACCCAGTACTTC. It yields the protein CASAPGTSGRGQETQYF. The variable domain in full, completed from reference TRBV12-5 and TRBJ2-5, reads DARVTQTPRHKVTEMGQEVTMRCQPILGHNTVFWYRQTMMQGLELLAYFRNRAPLDDSGMPKDRFSAEMPDATLATLKIQPSEPRDSAVYFCASAPGTSGRGQETQYFGPGTRLLVL.

The chain carries TRBV19 and TRBJ1-5, with TRBD1 matching 7 bases. The J segment lost 5 bases and the V segment lost 5 bases, leaving 12 bases of the junction unmatched. From germline, CDR1 is LNHDA and CDR2 SQIVND (reference sequence). This CDR3 is 16 amino acids long. This chain's CDR3 is CASSALHRGADQPQHF. In DNA form, the CDR3 reads TGTGCCAGTAGTGCCCTCCACAGGGGCGCTGATCAGCCCCAGCATTTT.

The V gene is TRBV20-1, the J gene TRBJ1-2; D not certain. The germline V gene has CDR1 DFQATT and CDR2 SNEGSKA (reference sequence). The CDR3 has 11 amino acids. V lost 7 bases and J lost 8, with 14 bases in between. CDR3 bases: TGCAGTGGAGGACGGCGCGAGGGCTACACCTTC. Translating it yields CSGGRREGYTF.

The CDR3 nucleotides read TGTGCCACCTCCTGGGACTCGGAAGGCAATCAGCCCCAGCATTTT. It yields the protein CATSWDSEGNQPQHF. The chain employs TRBV28 and TRBJ1-5, with a tentative D call TRBD1 (5 bases). Between the trimmed V and J ends, which lost 10 bases and 2 bases, there was a span of 18 bases. The germline gives CDR1 MDHEN, CDR2 SYDVKM. This CDR3 has 15 amino acids.

J is TRBJ1-1 and V is TRBV5-1; D is uncertain. Trimming left V 7 bases short and J 3 bases short, with 10 bases between. CDR1 is SGHRS, CDR2 YFSETQ, per germline. CDR3 length: 12 residues. The CDR3 DNA reads TGCGCCAGCTCCCGAGGGTACACTGAAGCTTTCTTT. Translation gives CASSRGYTEAFF.

The chain carries TRBV6-5 and TRBJ1-1, with TRBD1 as a possible D gene (5 bases). The CDR3 is made up of 13 amino acids. CDR1 and CDR2 (germline): MNHEY, SVGAGI. V dropped 6 bases and J dropped 1 base, with 9 bases sitting between them. The CDR3 bases are TGTGCCAGCAGAGCCGGACAGAACACTGAAGCTTTCTTT. Translating it yields CASRAGQNTEAFF.

The chain uses TRBV5-1 and TRBJ1-2; possibly TRBD1 for D (6 bases). Germline V gives CDR1 SGHRS, CDR2 YFSETQ. Between the trimmed V and J ends, which lost 0 bases and 4 bases, there was a span of 16 bases. The CDR3 contains 16 residues. CDR3 DNA sequence: TGCGCCAGCAGCTTGGGGCTCGGGGGCTCGGGCTATGGCTACACCTTC. It encodes CASSLGLGGSGYGYTF.

The chain joins TRBV14 to TRBJ2-5; no clear D. CDR3 size: 12 residues. Per the germline V gene, CDR1 is SGHDN and CDR2 is FVKESK. Trimming cost V 0 bases and J 5 bases, with 4 bases left between them. The CDR3 coding sequence is TGTGCCAGCAGCCAAGATGGGGAGACCCAGTACTTC. It specifies CASSQDGETQYF.

V and J are TRBV11-3 and TRBJ2-3; D possibly matches TRBD1 or TRBD2 (6 bases each). Trimming left V 5 bases short and J 2 bases short, with 14 bases between. The CDR3 is 15 residues long. CDR1 and CDR2 (germline): SGHNT, YENEEA. The CDR3 sequence is CASSLGAGPTDTQYF. In DNA form, the CDR3 reads TGTGCCAGCAGCCTGGGGGCGGGACCCACAGATACGCAGTATTTT.

The chain carries TRBV4-3 and TRBJ2-2; no clear D. The length of the CDR3 is 14 residues. The germline V and J ends were trimmed by 0 bases and 4 bases, with 6 bases remaining between them. CDR1 and CDR2 (germline): LGHNA, YSLEER. The CDR3 reads CASSQDSRTGELFF. The DNA of the CDR3 is TGCGCCAGCAGCCAAGATAGCCGCACCGGGGAGCTGTTTTTT.

The chain joins TRBV13 to TRBJ1-1; D is uncertain. The CDR3 covers 14 residues. CDR1 and CDR2 from the germline V gene are PRHDT and FYEKMQ (reference sequence). V was pared by 4 bases and J by 4 bases, with 13 bases between. CDR3 in DNA: TGTGCCAGCAGCTCCCTATCCCGGGGCACTGAAGCTTTCTTT. Its translation is CASSSLSRGTEAFF.

This chain joins TRBV5-1 and TRBJ1-1, with D perhaps TRBD1 (6 bases). The CDR3 sequence is 13 residues long. Deletions cut 4 bases from V and 3 bases from J, with 10 bases between. Looked up from germline, CDR1 is SGHRS and CDR2 is YFSETQ. The CDR3 nucleotides read TGCGCCAGCAGCGCACAGGGTTACACTGAAGCTTTCTTT. Translating it yields CASSAQGYTEAFF.

This clone has a single count. The chain has TRBV6-1 and TRBJ1-1; D unresolved. CDR3 size: 15 residues. The V end lost 0 bases, the J end lost 2 bases, and 10 bases lay between the germline ends. Germline CDR1 reads MNHNS; CDR2 reads SASEGT. The CDR3 here is CASSEAGTTNTEAFF. Written as DNA, the CDR3 is TGTGCCAGCAGTGAAGCAGGCACTACAAACACTGAAGCTTTCTTT.

The chain has TRBV11-2 and TRBJ1-2; 9 bases are a match to TRBD1. Trimming cost V 1 base and J 8 bases; bases outside gene matches: 20. This CDR3 is built from 19 residues. Germline V gene lookup returns CDR1 SGHAT and CDR2 FQNNGV. The CDR3: CASSLGTGVTRQGARGYTF. As DNA, the CDR3 is TGTGCCAGCAGCTTAGGGACAGGGGTTACTCGGCAGGGGGCGCGGGGCTACACCTTC.

The CDR3 DNA follows: TGCGCCAGCAGCGGACCGGGACTAGCGGTTTACAATGAGCAGTTCTTC. The encoded protein is CASSGPGLAVYNEQFF. The rearrangement links TRBV5-1 to TRBJ2-1, with 11 positions matching TRBD2. V was pared by 4 bases and J by 4 bases, with 7 bases of the junction left unmatched. Germline V gene sequence: CDR1 SGHRS, CDR2 YFSETQ. The CDR3 is 16 amino acids.

V is TRBV5-1 and J is TRBJ2-7, with 7 bases aligning to TRBD2. Trimming took 4 bases from V and 5 from J; bases not matched to a gene: 12. Germline V gene data show CDR1 as SGHRS and CDR2 as YFSETQ. The CDR3 has 15 amino acids. The CDR3 here is CASSQSGTFGHEQYF. CDR3 DNA sequence: TGCGCCAGCAGCCAGAGCGGGACTTTTGGCCACGAGCAGTACTTC.

V gene TRBV3-1 (or the pseudogene TRBV3-2) combines with J gene TRBJ1-3, with D unresolved. V was cut by 4 bases and J by 3 bases, with 13 bases left in between. The CDR3 contains 15 residues. From germline, CDR1 is LGHDT and CDR2 YNNKEL (reference sequence). Here the CDR3 reads CASSRGWEGGNTIYF. The CDR3 coding sequence is TGTGCCAGCAGCCGAGGCTGGGAAGGTGGAAACACCATATATTTT.

This chain links TRBV5-6 with TRBJ2-1; TRBD1 or TRBD2 may be the D gene (5 bases each). Germline values: CDR1 SGHDT, CDR2 YYEEEE. Trimming left V 4 bases short and J 9 bases short, with 17 bases between. This CDR3 spans 14 amino acids. This chain's CDR3 is CASSPGPLLSEQFF. Here the CDR3 DNA reads TGTGCCAGCAGCCCGGGACCGCTCCTAAGTGAGCAGTTCTTC.

The V and J genes are TRBV30 and TRBJ2-4, with D perhaps matching TRBD1 (5 bases). The CDR3 is 15 amino acids. V dropped 5 bases and J dropped 0 bases, with 14 bases sitting between them. The V gene's germline CDR1 is GTSNPN and CDR2 SVGIG (reference sequence). The DNA for the CDR3 is TGTGCCTGGGGGCGACAGACCATAGCCAAAAACATTCAGTACTTC. Translation gives CAWGRQTIAKNIQYF.

This rearrangement joins TRBV29-1 to TRBJ2-3; no definite D call. The CDR3 sequence is 11 residues long. V was cut by 7 bases and J by 6 bases, with 11 bases left in between. Germline CDR1 and CDR2: SQVTM and ANQGSEA. Here the CDR3 reads CSAKDGDTQYF. The CDR3 nucleotides read TGCAGCGCCAAGGACGGTGATACGCAGTATTTT.